The entry below describes one T cell receptor (beta chain). Its antigen is currently unknown. Clones were read by immunoSEQ multiplex PCR, and TCRdb kept only the in-frame ones, dropping some. The table shows 9,000 to 13,000 clones, with approximately 79% occurring only once. This entry belongs to a study of OX40 agonist ivuxolimab in advanced cancers. Whole-study context: Cancers in dose escalation were hepatocellular, melanoma, renal cell and head and neck. Study-level points and caveats: Averaged across samples, CD8+ T cells carried more expanded clones than CD4+ did. Clonal expansion from baseline to week 6 occurred in both CD4+ and CD8+ T cells.

The germline V gene has CDR1 MNHEY and CDR2 SMNVEV (reference sequence). The CDR3 is 14 residues long. Trimming cost V 6 bases and J 8 bases, with 19 bases left between them. The chain uses TRBV27 and TRBJ1-2; weak D call: TRBD1 (5 bases). The TCR comes from an adult with an advanced solid tumor such as melanoma, head and neck, liver or kidney cancer. Material: CD4+ or CD8+ T cells sorted from blood, obtained in a trial of the OX40 agonist ivuxolimab. CDR3 loop: CASSGTASFDGYTF. As DNA, the CDR3 is TGTGCCAGCAGCGGGACCGCGAGCTTTGACGGCTACACCTTC.